One sample yielded the 20 T cell receptor beta chains listed below, sequenced in a study of blood T cell repertoires in COVID-19. This table comes from immunoSEQ multiplex PCR, and its TCRdb copy is limited to in-frame clones, with some not included. Of about 220,000 clones listed, about three quarters were seen once; the top ten hold about 7%. The sample was peripheral blood. All receptors come from a woman aged 70 to 79 with acute or convalescent COVID-19.

The genes are TRBV5-1 and TRBJ1-2, with no clear D. Between the trimmed V and J ends, which lost 3 bases and 1 base, there was a span of 10 bases. Germline CDR1 reads SGHRS; CDR2 reads YFSETQ. The CDR3 is made up of 14 amino acids. CDR3 bases: TGCGCCAGCAGCTCAGAACCCTTTAACTATGGCTACACCTTC. Translation: CASSSEPFNYGYTF.

CDR3 residues: CASSKLPPAAAFF. In nucleotides, the CDR3 is TGTGCCAGCAGTAAACTACCGCCCGCTGCCGCTTTCTTT. This sequence joins TRBV2 and TRBJ1-1; D gene ambiguous. Germline values: CDR1 SNHLY, CDR2 FYNNEI. The CDR3 spans 13 residues. V lost 5 bases, J lost 11 bases, and 18 bases lay in between.

The rearrangement joins TRBV5-1 to TRBJ2-3; D gene unclear. Germline values: CDR1 SGHRS, CDR2 YFSETQ. V was cut by 0 bases and J by 0 bases, with 5 bases left in between. The CDR3 is 14 amino acids. This CDR3 reads CASSLGSSTDTQYF. CDR3 DNA: TGCGCCAGCAGCTTGGGCAGTAGCACAGATACGCAGTATTTT.

This clone appeared a few times. The chain couples TRBV5-4 to TRBJ2-1, with 8 bases fitting TRBD2. The CDR3 runs to 15 residues. The germline gives CDR1 SGHNT, CDR2 YYREEE (reference sequence). J gave up 2 bases and V 0 bases, and 1 base lay outside the gene matches. The DNA for the CDR3 is TGTGCCAGCAGCTTGGACGGGGGGGCCTACAATGAGCAGTTCTTC. The encoded protein is CASSLDGGAYNEQFF.

This sequence joins TRBV11-2 and TRBJ2-5; D ambiguous. V was trimmed by 1 base and J by 1 base, leaving 10 bases between them. Per germline, CDR1 SGHAT and CDR2 FQNNGV. This CDR3 is built from 15 residues. CDR3 nucleotides: TGTGCCAGCAGCTTAGGTCCCAGTCCCCAAGAGACCCAGTACTTC. This sequence encodes CASSLGPSPQETQYF. Looking up the rest from reference TRBV11-2 and TRBJ2-5 gives the full variable domain: EAGVAQSPRYKIIEKRQSVAFWCNPISGHATLYWYQQILGQGPKLLIQFQNNGVVDDSQLPKDRFSAERLKGVDSTLKIQPAKLEDSAVYLCASSLGPSPQETQYFGPGTRLLVL.

The V call is TRBV9, the J call TRBJ2-5; no firm D call. V was trimmed by 2 bases and J by 4 bases, leaving 9 bases between them. Germline V gene lookup returns CDR1 SGDLS and CDR2 YYNGEE. The CDR3 runs to 13 residues. The CDR3 bases are TGTGCCAGCAGCGTCGGGTTCTTAGAGACCCAGTACTTC. Translating gives CASSVGFLETQYF.

The chain joins TRBV27 to TRBJ1-2, with 11 bases aligning to TRBD1. The CDR3 has 16 residues. The germline V gene encodes CDR1 MNHEY and CDR2 SMNVEV (reference sequence). Germline trimming cut 7 bases from V and 2 bases from J; bases unmatched to any gene: 9. The CDR3 coding sequence is TGTGCCAGCATTGGTTGGACAGGGGGCGAAAACTATGGCTACACCTTC. Its protein is CASIGWTGGENYGYTF.

This clone was picked up a small number of times. This sequence joins TRBV6-2 or TRBV6-3 and TRBJ2-7, with TRBD1 as a possible D gene (6 bases). This CDR3 has 15 amino acids. Germline V gene lookup returns CDR1 MNHEY and CDR2 SVGEGT. V was shortened by 4 bases and J by 0 bases, with 13 bases between the two germline ends. CDR3 residues: CASSWDRDNSYEQYV. The CDR3 DNA follows: TGTGCCAGCAGTTGGGACCGGGACAACTCCTACGAGCAGTACGTC.

This clone was counted between two and nine times. V and J are TRBV7-3 and TRBJ2-3; TRBD1 matches at 9 bases. CDR3 length: 18 residues. With V trimmed by 1 base and J by 2 bases, 10 bases remained unmatched. Germline V gene sequence: CDR1 SGHTA, CDR2 FQGTGA. The CDR3 sequence is CASSLRATGTGNTDTQYF. The DNA of the CDR3 is TGTGCCAGCAGCTTAAGGGCCACCGGGACAGGGAACACAGATACGCAGTATTTT. Variable domain in full (rest from reference TRBV7-3 and TRBJ2-3): GAGVSQTPSNKVTEKGKYVELRCDPISGHTALYWYRQSLGQGPEFLIYFQGTGAADDSGLPNDRFFAVRPEGSVSTLKIQRTERGDSAVYLCASSLRATGTGNTDTQYFGPGTRLTVL.

The chain has TRBV6-5 and TRBJ2-1, with 7 bases aligning to TRBD1. The CDR3 sequence is 14 residues long. Germline-derived CDR1 and CDR2 are MNHEY and SVGAGI. The trim removed 7 bases at V and 5 bases at J, leaving 8 bases unmatched. The CDR3 here is CASKPDRPDNEQFF. The DNA of the CDR3 is TGTGCCAGCAAACCGGACAGGCCAGACAATGAGCAGTTCTTC.

This clone has ten or more counts. The chain recombines TRBV12-3 or TRBV12-4 with TRBJ2-7, with TRBD1 as a possible D gene (6 bases). The CDR3 has 13 amino acids. The V end was cut by 2 bases, the J end by 11 bases, with 16 bases between. This chain's CDR3 is CASSLSSLAGEYF. Here the CDR3 DNA reads TGTGCCAGCAGTTTAAGTTCCCTAGCAGGGGAGTACTTC.

The V call is TRBV10-3, the J call TRBJ2-7, with unresolved D. With 3 bases removed from V and 0 bases from J, the gap between germline ends came to 12 bases. The length of the CDR3 is 15 residues. Germline V gene sequence: CDR1 ENHRY, CDR2 SYGVKD. CDR3 sequence reads: CAISETVKSSYEQYF. In DNA, the CDR3 is TGTGCCATCAGTGAAACGGTAAAGAGCTCCTACGAGCAGTACTTC.

The rearrangement joins TRBV19 to TRBJ1-2; 7 positions agree with TRBD1. Looked up from germline, CDR1 is LNHDA and CDR2 is SQIVND (reference sequence). V lost 5 bases and J lost 0; bases outside the gene matches: 9. The CDR3 totals 16 residues. The CDR3 bases are TGTGCCAGTAGTTACGACAGGGCGATTACTAACTATGGCTACACCTTC. Encoded protein: CASSYDRAITNYGYTF. Full variable domain (rest looked up from reference TRBV19 and TRBJ1-2): DGGITQSPKYLFRKEGQNVTLSCEQNLNHDAMYWYRQDPGQGLRLIYYSQIVNDFQKGDIAEGYSVSREKKESFPLTVTSAQKNPTAFYLCASSYDRAITNYGYTFGSGTRLTVV.

With respect to this clone: One end of the junction varies from germline; a read error may be responsible. V is TRBV7-2 and J is TRBJ2-3; 12 positions match TRBD2. CDR3 length: 12 residues. In germline, CDR1 is SGHTA, CDR2 FQGNSA. CDR3 in DNA: TGTGCCAGCAGCTTCAGACTAGCGGGGGACGTCTTT. This codes for CASSFRLAGDVF.

This clone was detected only a few times. The gene calls are TRBV9 and TRBJ2-1; 11 bases are a match to TRBD1. Looked up from germline, CDR1 is SGDLS and CDR2 is YYNGEE. The CDR3 sequence is 18 residues long. The J segment lost 5 bases and the V segment lost 0 bases, leaving 10 bases of the junction unmatched. The CDR3 loop is CASSVEGGQGARDNEQFF. DNA of the CDR3: TGTGCCAGCAGCGTAGAGGGAGGACAGGGGGCAAGGGACAATGAGCAGTTCTTC.

In its sample, this clone was seen a few times. The genes are TRBV29-1 and TRBJ2-6; D gene ambiguous. Germline-derived CDR1 and CDR2 are SQVTM and ANQGSEA. Trimming removed 2 bases at V and 0 bases at J, with 11 bases between. The CDR3 runs to 16 residues. CDR3 DNA: TGCAGCGTTGAAAGCGACGTAAACTCTGGGGCCAACGTCCTGACTTTC. This gives the protein CSVESDVNSGANVLTF.

Note on this clone: An end of the junction differs from the germline gene, which may be a read error. The chain is built from TRBV6-5 and TRBJ1-6; TRBD1 matches 8 bases. Germline values: CDR1 MNHEY, CDR2 SVGAGI. The length of the CDR3 is 14 residues. The CDR3 protein is CASARQGADSPLYF. CDR3 DNA sequence: TGTGCCAGCGCGAGGCAGGGGGCAGATTCACCCCTCTACTTT.

The V and J genes are TRBV2 and TRBJ1-2, with D unclear. CDR1 is SNHLY and CDR2 is FYNNEI in the germline V gene. The V gene lost 0 bases and the J gene lost 0 bases, with 5 bases spanning the gap. The CDR3 runs to 14 residues. CDR3 DNA sequence: TGTGCCAGCAGTGAAGCCGGGACTAACTATGGCTACACCTTC. Translating it yields CASSEAGTNYGYTF. The variable domain in full, completed from reference TRBV2 and TRBJ1-2, reads EPEVTQTPSHQVTQMGQEVILRCVPISNHLYFYWYRQILGQKVEFLVSFYNNEISEKSEIFDDQFSVERPDGSNFTLKIRSTKLEDSAMYFCASSEAGTNYGYTFGSGTRLTVV.

A note on this clone: Other DNA sequences within the sample encode an identical CDR3. The V and J genes are TRBV20-1 and TRBJ2-3, with unresolved D. The germline gives CDR1 DFQATT, CDR2 SNEGSKA (reference sequence). The CDR3 loop spans 11 amino acids. The V end was cut by 6 bases, the J end by 5 bases, with 9 bases between. The CDR3 DNA sequence: TGCAGTGCCAGTGTCGGAGATACGCAGTATTTT. This encodes CSASVGDTQYF.

The V gene is TRBV9, the J gene TRBJ2-7; 7 nucleotides line up with TRBD1. V dropped 0 bases and J dropped 5; count of bases not matched to a gene: 5. In germline, CDR1 is SGDLS, CDR2 YYNGEE. CDR3 length equals 14 residues. The CDR3: CASSVGQGRDEQYF. DNA of the CDR3: TGTGCCAGCAGCGTAGGACAGGGCCGGGACGAGCAGTACTTC.